This is a list of T cell receptor beta chains from one sample in a study of radiotherapy plus CTLA-4 blockade in lung cancer. Profiling relied on immunoSEQ multiplex PCR, and the TCRdb table lists in-frame clones only, not all of them. This sample carries tens of thousands of clones, around three quarters of them seen once, and the ten largest clones take under 10%. Material: peripheral blood, obtained from a patient treated with radiotherapy plus ipilimumab. The receptors derive from a human donor with non-small cell lung cancer who had a complete response to radiotherapy plus ipilimumab. CDR3s include the opening cysteine and the closing phenylalanine or tryptophan. Each record gives: clone size, J gene, V gene, D gene, CDR3 DNA, CDR3 protein. A D gene is named only where the DNA matches it firmly. Rows may omit the clone size; those that give it use once, few, many or a size class.

>NA|TRBJ1-1|TRBV6-5|NA
TGTGCCAGCAGTTACTCAAATCTGGGGAACACTGAAGCTTTCTTT
CASSYSNLGNTEAFF
>NA|TRBJ2-1|TRBV5-1|NA
TGCGCCAGCAGCGAAGGGGACTGGAGCTCCTACAATGAGCAGTTCTTC
CASSEGDWSSYNEQFF
>NA|TRBJ2-7|TRBV9|NA
TGTGCCAGCAGCGTAGGGGGCGGGGAATACGAGCAGTACTTC
CASSVGGGEYEQYF
>NA|TRBJ1-1|TRBV5-1|NA
TGCGCCAGCAGCTTCAGTGGACGCCTAATGAACACTGAAGCTTTCTTT
CASSFSGRLMNTEAFF
>NA|TRBJ1-4|TRBV19|NA
TGTGCCAGTAGTTCCCTAAGGGGCGGTCCAACTAATGAAAAACTGTTTTTT
CASSSLRGGPTNEKLFF
>NA|TRBJ1-5|TRBV28|NA
TGTGCCAGCAGTTTAGAGACAGGAAAAAATCAGCCCCAGCATTTT
CASSLETGKNQPQHF
>NA|TRBJ1-1|TRBV7-9|NA
TGTGCCAGCAGCCCACCTTCCATTGGGGACACTGAAGCTTTCTTT
CASSPPSIGDTEAFF
>NA|TRBJ1-1|TRBV6-6|NA
TGTGCCAGCAGCTCCCAAAACACTGAAGCTTTCTTT
CASSSQNTEAFF
>NA|TRBJ2-1|TRBV4-3|TRBD2
TGCGCCAGCAGCCATGAAGGACTAGGCGGCGATGAGCAGTTCTTC
CASSHEGLGGDEQFF
>NA|TRBJ1-1|TRBV30|NA
TGTGCCTGGAGTGTAAACGGGAACACTGAAGCTTTCTTT
CAWSVNGNTEAFF
>NA|TRBJ1-2|TRBV6-5|TRBD1
TGTGCCAGCAGTTACTCGAAACAGGGGGCCAACTATGGCTACACCTTC
CASSYSKQGANYGYTF
>once|TRBJ2-7|TRBV7-2|TRBD2
TGTGCCAGCAGCTTGGGACTAGCGGGTGACTCCTACGAGCAGTACTTC
CASSLGLAGDSYEQYF
>NA|TRBJ2-2|TRBV19|TRBD2
TGTGCCAGTATCAAGAGCTTAGGGACTAGCGGGGTCGGTCGTCCCGGGGAGCTGTTTTTT
CASIKSLGTSGVGRPGELFF
>NA|TRBJ2-3|TRBV7-9|NA
TGTGCCAGCAGCTTAGCGCTGAGGACAGATACGCAGTATTTT
CASSLALRTDTQYF
>NA|TRBJ1-5|TRBV5-1|NA
TGCGCCAGCAGCTTCGGAGGAAATAGCAATCAGCCCCAGCATTTT
CASSFGGNSNQPQHF
>NA|TRBJ2-1|TRBV7-9|TRBD1
TGTGCCAGCAGCCATAGTGCGAGGGGGCTCAACGAGCAGTTCTTC
CASSHSARGLNEQFF
>NA|TRBJ2-3|TRBV6-5|NA
TGTGCCAGCAGTTCCCCGGATACGCAGTATTTT
CASSSPDTQYF
>NA|TRBJ2-3|TRBV4-1|TRBD2
TGCGCCAGCAGTACGGGGGGGCCGACAGATACGCAGTATTTT
CASSTGGPTDTQYF
>once|TRBJ1-6|TRBV18|NA
TGTGCCAGCTCAGACGACGGGACCCCCCGGGGATCACCCCTCCACTTT
CASSDDGTPRGSPLHF
>few|TRBJ2-7|TRBV6-5|NA
TGTGCCAGCAGTCCTTATGTGGGGGGAGGCGACGAGCAGTACTTC
CASSPYVGGGDEQYF
>NA|TRBJ2-3|TRBV5-4|TRBD1
TGTGCCAGCAGCAGCGGACAGGACCCTTCTCTAGATACGCAGTATTTT
CASSSGQDPSLDTQYF
>NA|TRBJ2-2|TRBV6-5|NA
TGTGCCAGCAGTTACGACTCCGCGAACACCGGGGAGCTGTTTTTT
CASSYDSANTGELFF